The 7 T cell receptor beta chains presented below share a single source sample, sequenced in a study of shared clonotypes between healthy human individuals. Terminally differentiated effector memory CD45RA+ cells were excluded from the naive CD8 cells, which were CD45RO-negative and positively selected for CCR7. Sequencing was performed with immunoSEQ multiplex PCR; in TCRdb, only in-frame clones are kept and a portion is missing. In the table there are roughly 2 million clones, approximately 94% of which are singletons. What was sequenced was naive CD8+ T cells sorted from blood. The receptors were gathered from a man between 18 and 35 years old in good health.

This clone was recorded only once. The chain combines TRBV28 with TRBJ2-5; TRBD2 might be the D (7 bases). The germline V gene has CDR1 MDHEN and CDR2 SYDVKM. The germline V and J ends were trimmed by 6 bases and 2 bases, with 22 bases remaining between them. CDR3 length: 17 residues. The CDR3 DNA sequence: TGTGCCAGCAGCCTGGGGGCGGGGGCCCGATTTCAAGAGACCCAGTACTTC. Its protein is CASSLGAGARFQETQYF.

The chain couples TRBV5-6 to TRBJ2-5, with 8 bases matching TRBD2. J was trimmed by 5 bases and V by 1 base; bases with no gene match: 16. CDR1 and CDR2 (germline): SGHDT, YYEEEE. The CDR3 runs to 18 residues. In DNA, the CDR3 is TGTGCCAGCAGCTTGAAAGGGACTAGGATGGTGCCAAGGGAGACCCAGTACTTC. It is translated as CASSLKGTRMVPRETQYF.

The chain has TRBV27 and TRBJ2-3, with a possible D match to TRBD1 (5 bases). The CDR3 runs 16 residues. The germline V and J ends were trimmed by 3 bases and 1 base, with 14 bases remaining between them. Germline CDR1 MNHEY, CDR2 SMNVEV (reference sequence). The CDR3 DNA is TGTGCCAGCAGTTTGGTCAGGGTGGATGGCACAGATACGCAGTATTTT. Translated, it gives CASSLVRVDGTDTQYF.

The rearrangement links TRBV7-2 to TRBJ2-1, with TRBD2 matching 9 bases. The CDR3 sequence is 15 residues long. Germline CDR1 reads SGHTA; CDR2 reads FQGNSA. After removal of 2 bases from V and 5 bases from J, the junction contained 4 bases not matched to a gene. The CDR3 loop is CASSLLAGVNNEQFF. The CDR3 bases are TGTGCCAGCAGCTTATTAGCGGGAGTTAACAATGAGCAGTTCTTC. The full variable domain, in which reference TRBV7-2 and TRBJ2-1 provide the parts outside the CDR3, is GAGVSQSPSNKVTEKGKDVELRCDPISGHTALYWYRQSLGQGLEFLIYFQGNSAPDKSGLPSDRFSAERTGGSVSTLTIQRTQQEDSAVYLCASSLLAGVNNEQFFGPGTRLTVL.

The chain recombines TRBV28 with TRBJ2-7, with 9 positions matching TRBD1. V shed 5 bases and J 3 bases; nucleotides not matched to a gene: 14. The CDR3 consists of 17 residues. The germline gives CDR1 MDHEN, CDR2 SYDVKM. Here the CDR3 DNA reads TGTGCCAGCAGTCCCCGAGACAGGGGGTCCTGGAGCTACGAGCAGTACTTC. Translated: CASSPRDRGSWSYEQYF. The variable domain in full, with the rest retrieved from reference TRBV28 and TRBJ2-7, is DVKVTQSSRYLVKRTGEKVFLECVQDMDHENMFWYRQDPGLGLRLIYFSYDVKMKEKGDIPEGYSVSREKKERFSLILESASTNQTSMYLCASSPRDRGSWSYEQYFGPGTRLTVT.

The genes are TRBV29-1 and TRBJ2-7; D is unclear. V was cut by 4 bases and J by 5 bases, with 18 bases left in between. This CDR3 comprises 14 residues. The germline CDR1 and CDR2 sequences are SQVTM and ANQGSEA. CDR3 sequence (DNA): TGCAGCGTTGTCGCGACCTCCATTGATAACGAGCAGTACTTC. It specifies CSVVATSIDNEQYF.

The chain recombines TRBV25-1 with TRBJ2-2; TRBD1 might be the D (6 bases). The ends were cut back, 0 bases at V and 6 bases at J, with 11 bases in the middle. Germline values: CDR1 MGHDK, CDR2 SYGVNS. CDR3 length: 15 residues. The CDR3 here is CASSEYLQGPGELFF. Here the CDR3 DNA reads TGTGCCAGCAGTGAATATCTCCAGGGGCCCGGGGAGCTGTTTTTT.